What follows are 11 T cell receptor beta chains derived from one specimen sequenced in a study of blood T cell repertoires in COVID-19. Libraries were prepared by immunoSEQ multiplex PCR; TCRdb keeps only in-frame clonotypes and omits some of them. The repertoire has 350,000 to 550,000 clones, around 89% of them found once; the top ten carry 0.95% to 1.3%. The sample consisted of PBMCs or T cells enriched from blood (not recorded which). The receptors stem from a man aged 25 to 40 who had recovered from COVID-19.

Notes on this clone: The same CDR3 also results from other DNA sequences found in this sample. This chain joins TRBV11-2 and TRBJ1-5; D is ambiguous. This CDR3 is built from 13 residues. Trimming took off 0 bases at V and 6 bases at J, with 6 bases between the two ends. Germline values: CDR1 SGHAT, CDR2 FQNNGV. The CDR3 region has the DNA TGTGCCAGCAGCTTAGATTTTAGTCAGCCCCAGCATTTT. It specifies CASSLDFSQPQHF.

The chain joins TRBV4-1 to TRBJ2-2, with 7 bases matching TRBD1. V shed 2 bases, J shed 2 bases, and the junction held 5 bases outside the gene matches. Germline V CDR1 and CDR2: MGHRA, YSYEKL. This CDR3 has 16 residues. In DNA form, the CDR3 reads TGCGCCAGCAGCCAACAACAGGGGCGTAACACCGGGGAGCTGTTTTTT. Protein product: CASSQQQGRNTGELFF.

This clone appeared a single time. J is TRBJ2-7 and V is TRBV10-3, with 12 nucleotides matching TRBD1. Germline assignment: CDR1 ENHRY and CDR2 SYGVKD. With V trimmed by 10 bases and J by 3 bases, 7 bases remained unmatched. The CDR3 totals 14 residues. The CDR3 spells CASRGTGGFYEQYF. The CDR3 DNA sequence: TGTGCCAGCCGGGGGACAGGGGGCTTCTACGAGCAGTACTTC.

The chain carries TRBV5-1 and TRBJ2-7; 7 bases are a match to TRBD2. This CDR3 contains 16 residues. Germline loops: CDR1 SGHRS, CDR2 YFSETQ. Losses at the gene ends were 1 base for V and 6 bases for J; bases not matched to a gene: 13. This CDR3 is CASSLTKAGVPREQYF. As DNA, the CDR3 is TGCGCCAGCAGCTTGACGAAGGCGGGAGTTCCTCGCGAGCAGTACTTC.

The chain links TRBV30 to TRBJ2-3, with 7 positions matching TRBD1. The V gene's germline CDR1 is GTSNPN and CDR2 SVGIG (reference sequence). V gave up 5 bases and J gave up 5 bases; unmatched junction bases: 4. The length of the CDR3 is 12 residues. The CDR3 DNA reads as TGTGCCTGGGGGACAGTTCAAGATACGCAGTATTTT. It yields the protein CAWGTVQDTQYF.

As DNA, the CDR3 is TGTGCCAGCAGTAGGGGGACGGGATCCTACGAGCAGTACTTC. This translates into CASSRGTGSYEQYF. V gene TRBV4-2 combines with J gene TRBJ2-7; D might be TRBD1 (6 bases). CDR1 LGHNA and CDR2 YNFKEQ come from the germline V gene. The CDR3 has 14 amino acids. Trimming cost V 6 bases and J 1 base, with 13 bases left between them.

This sequence joins TRBV28 and TRBJ2-1; 9 bases fit TRBD1. Trimming removed 11 bases from V and 7 bases from J; junction bases left unmatched: 9. This CDR3 is built from 13 residues. Germline loops: CDR1 MDHEN, CDR2 SYDVKM. This CDR3 reads CAGRDRVGNEQFF. The DNA of the CDR3 is TGTGCCGGCCGGGACAGGGTAGGGAATGAGCAGTTCTTC.

This clone appeared a single time. The genes are TRBV27 and TRBJ1-2; D not certain. V lost 8 bases and J lost 8, with 18 bases in between. CDR3 length: 13 residues. Germline V gene lookup returns CDR1 MNHEY and CDR2 SMNVEV (reference sequence). CDR3 sequence (DNA): TGTGCCAGCCGGTCCGGGTCAGCAAACGGCTACACCTTC. Translation gives CASRSGSANGYTF.

The rearrangement joins TRBV5-1 to TRBJ1-1; 7 positions match TRBD1. This CDR3 has 13 amino acids. Trimming removed 0 bases from V and 10 bases from J; junction bases left unmatched: 6. CDR1 SGHRS and CDR2 YFSETQ come from the germline V gene. CDR3 region: CASSLEQGQRAFF. CDR3 DNA: TGCGCCAGCAGCTTGGAACAGGGGCAGAGAGCTTTCTTT.

The V call is TRBV12-5, the J call TRBJ1-2; 9 nucleotides match TRBD1. The CDR3 runs 16 residues. Germline CDR1 and CDR2: LGHNT and FRNRAP. The J segment lost 13 bases and the V segment lost 0 bases, leaving 15 bases of the junction unmatched. CDR3: CASGLVPAGQGAYPTF. The CDR3, as DNA: TGTGCTAGTGGTTTGGTACCGGCGGGACAGGGAGCCTACCCCACCTTC.

This clone appeared a few times. V is TRBV19 and J is TRBJ1-3, with 9 bases matching TRBD1. Germline values: CDR1 LNHDA, CDR2 SQIVND (reference sequence). Unmatched junction bases numbered 7, after V lost 3 bases and J lost 4 bases. The length of the CDR3 is 16 residues. In nucleotides, the CDR3 is TGTGCCAGTAGTATCTTGTCGGGACAGGGCGGAAACACCATATATTTT. Its translation is CASSILSGQGGNTIYF.